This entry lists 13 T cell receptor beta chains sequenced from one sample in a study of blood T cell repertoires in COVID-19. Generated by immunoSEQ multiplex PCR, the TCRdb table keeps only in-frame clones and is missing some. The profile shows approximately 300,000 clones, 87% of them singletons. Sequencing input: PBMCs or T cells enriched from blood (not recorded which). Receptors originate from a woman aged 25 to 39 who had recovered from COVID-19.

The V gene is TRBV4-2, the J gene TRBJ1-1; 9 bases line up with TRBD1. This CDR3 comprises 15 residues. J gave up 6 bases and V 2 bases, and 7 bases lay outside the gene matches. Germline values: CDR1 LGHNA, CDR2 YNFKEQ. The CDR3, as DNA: TGTGCCAGCAGCCAACCGGGACAGGGTCTTTCTGAAGCTTTCTTT. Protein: CASSQPGQGLSEAFF.

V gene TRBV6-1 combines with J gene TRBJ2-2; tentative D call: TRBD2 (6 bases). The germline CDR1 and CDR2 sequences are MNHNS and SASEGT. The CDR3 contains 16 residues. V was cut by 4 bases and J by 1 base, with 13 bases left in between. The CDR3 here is CASSVVRRENTGELFF. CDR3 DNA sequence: TGTGCCAGCAGTGTCGTACGGCGGGAGAACACCGGGGAGCTGTTTTTT.

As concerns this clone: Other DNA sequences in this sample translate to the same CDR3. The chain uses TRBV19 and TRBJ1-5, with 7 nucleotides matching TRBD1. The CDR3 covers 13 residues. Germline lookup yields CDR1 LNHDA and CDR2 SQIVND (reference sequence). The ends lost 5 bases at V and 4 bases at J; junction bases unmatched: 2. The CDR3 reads CASSPDRNQPQHF. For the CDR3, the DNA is TGTGCCAGTAGTCCGGACAGGAATCAGCCCCAGCATTTT.

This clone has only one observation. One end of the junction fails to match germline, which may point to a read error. The CDR3 here is CASSIRQGAGCIF. CDR3 nucleotide sequence: TGTGCCAGTAGTATTCGACAGGGCGCCGGGTGCATCTTC. This chain joins TRBV19 and TRBJ2-1; 7 nucleotides align to TRBD1. CDR3 length: 13 residues. Germline CDR1 LNHDA, CDR2 SQIVND (reference sequence).

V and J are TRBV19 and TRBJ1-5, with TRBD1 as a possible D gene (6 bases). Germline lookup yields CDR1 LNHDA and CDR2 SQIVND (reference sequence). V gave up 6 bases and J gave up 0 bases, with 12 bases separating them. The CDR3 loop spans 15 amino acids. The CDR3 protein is CASRDRAYSNQPQHF. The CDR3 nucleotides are TGTGCCAGTAGGGACAGAGCTTATAGCAATCAGCCCCAGCATTTT.

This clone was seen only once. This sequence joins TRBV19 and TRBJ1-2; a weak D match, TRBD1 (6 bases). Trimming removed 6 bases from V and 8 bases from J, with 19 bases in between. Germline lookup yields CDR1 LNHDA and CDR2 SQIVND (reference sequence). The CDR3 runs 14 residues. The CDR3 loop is CASSLTRDTWGYTF. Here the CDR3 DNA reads TGTGCCAGTAGCCTAACCCGGGACACATGGGGCTACACCTTC. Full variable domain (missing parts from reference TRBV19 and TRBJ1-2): DGGITQSPKYLFRKEGQNVTLSCEQNLNHDAMYWYRQDPGQGLRLIYYSQIVNDFQKGDIAEGYSVSREKKESFPLTVTSAQKNPTAFYLCASSLTRDTWGYTFGSGTRLTVV.

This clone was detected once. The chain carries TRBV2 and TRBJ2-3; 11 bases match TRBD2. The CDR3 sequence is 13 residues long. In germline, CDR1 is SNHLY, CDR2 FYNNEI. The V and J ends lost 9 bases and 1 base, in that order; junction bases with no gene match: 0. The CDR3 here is CARTSGGTDTQYF. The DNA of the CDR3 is TGTGCCAGGACTAGCGGGGGCACAGATACGCAGTATTTT.

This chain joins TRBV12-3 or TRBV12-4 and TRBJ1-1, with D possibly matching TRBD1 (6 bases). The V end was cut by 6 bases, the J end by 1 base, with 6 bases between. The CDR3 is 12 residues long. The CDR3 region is CASRDRNTEAFF. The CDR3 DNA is TGTGCCAGCAGGGACAGGAACACTGAAGCTTTCTTT.

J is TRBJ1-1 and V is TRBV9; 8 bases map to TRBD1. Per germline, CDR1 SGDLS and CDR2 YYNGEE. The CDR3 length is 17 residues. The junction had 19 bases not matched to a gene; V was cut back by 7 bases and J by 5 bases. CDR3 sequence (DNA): TGTGCCAGCTCGTCGGGCGGCAGGGGGCTTGATCGGACTGAAGCTTTCTTT. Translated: CASSSGGRGLDRTEAFF.

CDR3 DNA sequence: TGTGCCAGCCCTGGCGGGGGGGCAGCTTTCTTT. It is translated as CASPGGGAAFF. The chain has TRBV7-9 and TRBJ1-1; a weak D match, TRBD1 (6 bases). Germline-derived CDR1 and CDR2 are SEHNR and FQNEAQ (reference sequence). The CDR3 covers 11 residues. V lost 8 bases and J 10 bases, leaving 14 bases between the germline ends.

The CDR3 DNA is TGTGCCAGTAGCTCTCAGACAGTTTCTAACTATGGCTACACCTTC. This sequence encodes CASSSQTVSNYGYTF. This rearrangement joins TRBV19 to TRBJ1-2; a weak D match, TRBD1 (5 bases). The CDR3 sequence is 15 residues long. Trimming cost V 6 bases and J 0 bases, with 14 bases left between them. CDR1 LNHDA and CDR2 SQIVND come from the germline V gene (reference sequence).

CDR3 residues: CASSVAGGLNGELFF. The DNA for the CDR3 is TGTGCCAGCAGCGTAGCGGGGGGGCTAAACGGGGAGCTGTTTTTT. V usage is TRBV9 and J usage is TRBJ2-2; TRBD2 matches at 8 bases. Germline loops: CDR1 SGDLS, CDR2 YYNGEE. With V trimmed by 0 bases and J by 7 bases, 5 bases remained unmatched. This CDR3 has 15 amino acids.

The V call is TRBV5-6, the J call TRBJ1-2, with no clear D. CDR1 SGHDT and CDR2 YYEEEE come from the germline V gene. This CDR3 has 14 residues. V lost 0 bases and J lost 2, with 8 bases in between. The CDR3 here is CASSLGQINYGYTF. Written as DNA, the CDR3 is TGTGCCAGCAGCTTGGGCCAGATAAACTATGGCTACACCTTC.